A single sample is the source of the 19 T cell receptor beta chains below, sequenced in a study of T cell changes during pregnancy in multiple sclerosis. The repertoire was sequenced with immunoSEQ multiplex PCR; TCRdb's copy has only in-frame clones and lacks some. This repertoire shows around 100,000 clones, approximately 91% found once; its top ten account for 3.5%. This material consisted of peripheral blood, taken after pregnancy. All receptors derive from a female donor with multiple sclerosis, enrolled in a pregnancy study.

This clone was picked up one time. This chain uses TRBV9 with TRBJ2-3; the D gene is possibly TRBD2 (5 bases). Trimming stripped 0 bases from V and 6 bases from J, with 11 bases between. CDR1 SGDLS and CDR2 YYNGEE come from the germline V gene. This CDR3 spans 14 amino acids. CDR3 residues: CASSVGRLADTQYF. The CDR3 DNA sequence: TGTGCCAGCAGCGTAGGGAGGTTGGCCGATACGCAGTATTTT.

This rearrangement joins TRBV5-1 to TRBJ1-3; D not resolved. Trimming removed 0 bases at V and 2 bases at J, with 9 bases between. Germline V gene lookup returns CDR1 SGHRS and CDR2 YFSETQ. This CDR3 comprises 15 residues. Here the CDR3 reads CASSLALATGNTIYF. CDR3 sequence (DNA): TGCGCCAGCAGCTTGGCCCTGGCAACTGGAAACACCATATATTTT.

J is TRBJ1-4 and V is TRBV19; 7 bases are a match to TRBD1. The CDR3 spans 16 residues. Trimming at V came to 0 bases and at J to 5 bases, leaving 6 bases not matched to a gene. Germline CDR1 LNHDA, CDR2 SQIVND (reference sequence). This chain's CDR3 is CASSIDLIQGNEKLFF. The CDR3 bases are TGTGCCAGTAGTATAGATCTCATACAGGGGAATGAAAAACTGTTTTTT. The complete variable domain, with remaining parts taken from reference TRBV19 and TRBJ1-4, reads DGGITQSPKYLFRKEGQNVTLSCEQNLNHDAMYWYRQDPGQGLRLIYYSQIVNDFQKGDIAEGYSVSREKKESFPLTVTSAQKNPTAFYLCASSIDLIQGNEKLFFGSGTQLSVL.

This sequence joins TRBV7-8 and TRBJ2-1; 13 bases align to TRBD2. J gave up 0 bases and V 5 bases, and 7 bases lay outside the gene matches. Germline V CDR1 and CDR2: SGHVS, FQNEAQ. This CDR3 comprises 18 residues. CDR3 loop: CASSILAGGVASYNEQFF. The CDR3 nucleotides read TGTGCCAGCAGCATACTAGCGGGGGGGGTAGCCTCCTACAATGAGCAGTTCTTC.

The chain employs TRBV6-5 and TRBJ1-2, with D tentatively TRBD1 (5 bases). The length of the CDR3 is 13 residues. Germline V lookup: CDR1 MNHEY, CDR2 SVGAGI. Trimming stripped 3 bases from V and 8 bases from J, with 13 bases between. The CDR3 sequence is CASSYVQGGGYTF. The CDR3 nucleotides read TGTGCCAGCAGTTATGTCCAGGGAGGCGGCTACACCTTC.

The chain carries TRBV27 and TRBJ2-7, with a possible D match to TRBD1 (6 bases). Germline values: CDR1 MNHEY, CDR2 SMNVEV (reference sequence). Deletions cut 7 bases from V and 0 bases from J, with 31 bases between. The CDR3 loop spans 20 amino acids. In nucleotides, the CDR3 is TGTGCCAGCATTCAGTTTGGGGGCAGTGGGGTGGCGGTGCCCTCCTACGAGCAGTACTTC. Protein product: CASIQFGGSGVAVPSYEQYF.

V gene TRBV11-2 combines with J gene TRBJ2-1; D not certain. Germline V CDR1 and CDR2: SGHAT, FQNNGV. V lost 5 bases and J lost 5, with 7 bases in between. This CDR3 contains 12 residues. The CDR3 region is CASSDIDNEQFF. CDR3 sequence (DNA): TGTGCCAGCAGCGATATAGACAATGAGCAGTTCTTC.

This chain joins TRBV7-3 and TRBJ2-3; TRBD2 agrees at 10 bases. V was pared by 4 bases and J by 0 bases, with 7 bases of the junction left unmatched. The germline gives CDR1 SGHTA, CDR2 FQGTGA. This CDR3 region has 17 residues. CDR3 amino acids: CASSYPSSGGSTDTQYF. As DNA, the CDR3 is TGTGCCAGCAGCTACCCCTCTAGCGGGGGAAGCACAGATACGCAGTATTTT.

This chain links TRBV5-1 with TRBJ2-7; TRBD2 might be the D (6 bases). V was cut by 0 bases and J by 2 bases, with 12 bases left in between. Per germline, CDR1 SGHRS and CDR2 YFSETQ. The CDR3 spans 15 residues. CDR3 coding DNA: TGCGCCAGCAGCTTGGCGGGGGAAAGTCCCTACGAGCAGTACTTC. Its translation is CASSLAGESPYEQYF.

This chain connects TRBV19 to TRBJ1-5, with no clear D. V lost 0 bases, J lost 4 bases, and 10 bases lay in between. The CDR3 has 15 amino acids. Germline lookup yields CDR1 LNHDA and CDR2 SQIVND (reference sequence). The CDR3 loop reads CASSIDRAGNQPQHF. In DNA form, the CDR3 reads TGTGCCAGTAGTATAGATCGGGCGGGTAATCAGCCCCAGCATTTT.

The V call is TRBV11-3, the J call TRBJ2-2, with 14 bases fitting TRBD2. The CDR3 extends over 18 amino acids. Germline CDR1 reads SGHNT; CDR2 reads YENEEA. Trimming removed 5 bases from V and 7 bases from J; junction bases left unmatched: 12. The CDR3 region has the DNA TGTGCCAGCAGCCACCGACTAGCGGGGGGGCCCAAGGGCGGGGAGCTGTTTTTT. It codes for CASSHRLAGGPKGGELFF.

This clone was observed once. The J gene is TRBJ2-7, the V gene TRBV6-1; 9 bases fit TRBD2. With V trimmed by 4 bases and J by 2 bases, 9 bases remained unmatched. The CDR3 totals 16 residues. Germline values: CDR1 MNHNS, CDR2 SASEGT. The DNA of the CDR3 is TGTGCCAGCAGTGGCAGTGGAGCGGGGGGCACCTACGAGCAGTACTTC. The encoded protein is CASSGSGAGGTYEQYF.

The chain carries TRBV23-1 and TRBJ1-2; 9 bases match TRBD1. TRBV23-1 is identified as an open reading frame with a role that is uncertain. The V and J ends lost 5 bases and 4 bases, in that order; junction bases with no gene match: 8. This CDR3 contains 15 residues. In nucleotides, the CDR3 is TGCGCCAGCAGTGATGCCGAGACAGGGGGCTATGGCTACACCTTC. This encodes CASSDAETGGYGYTF.

The J gene is TRBJ1-2, the V gene TRBV27, with D maybe TRBD1 (5 bases). Germline V CDR1 and CDR2: MNHEY, SMNVEV (reference sequence). Trimming took 6 bases from V and 0 from J, leaving 8 bases between them. The length of the CDR3 is 13 residues. DNA for the CDR3: TGTGCCAGCAGGGACACAGCTAACTATGGCTACACCTTC. Protein sequence: CASRDTANYGYTF.

The rearrangement links TRBV11-2 to TRBJ2-7; TRBD1 agrees at 9 bases. The CDR3 contains 15 residues. J was trimmed by 4 bases and V by 1 base; bases with no gene match: 5. The germline V gene encodes CDR1 SGHAT and CDR2 FQNNGV. The CDR3 region is CASSLAGQGFYEQYF. The CDR3 DNA sequence: TGTGCCAGCAGCTTAGCGGGACAGGGCTTTTACGAGCAGTACTTC.

The chain couples TRBV2 to TRBJ2-5; 11 bases are a match to TRBD2. Germline-derived CDR1 and CDR2 are SNHLY and FYNNEI. This CDR3 spans 15 amino acids. The ends lost 5 bases at V and 7 bases at J; junction bases unmatched: 9. The CDR3 sequence is CASSPLAGGGGTQYF. The CDR3 DNA is TGTGCCAGCAGTCCTCTAGCGGGGGGCGGAGGGACCCAGTACTTC. The full variable domain, with the rest looked up from reference TRBV2 and TRBJ2-5, is EPEVTQTPSHQVTQMGQEVILRCVPISNHLYFYWYRQILGQKVEFLVSFYNNEISEKSEIFDDQFSVERPDGSNFTLKIRSTKLEDSAMYFCASSPLAGGGGTQYFGPGTRLLVL.

The rearrangement links TRBV19 to TRBJ2-1; D call uncertain. CDR3 length: 13 residues. Germline V lookup: CDR1 LNHDA, CDR2 SQIVND (reference sequence). Trimming cost V 3 bases and J 9 bases, with 12 bases left between them. The CDR3 coding sequence is TGTGCCAGTAGTATTACAAGAGGCGGTGAGCAGTTCTTC. Protein sequence: CASSITRGGEQFF.

Details on this clone: Other DNA sequences in this sample translate to the same CDR3. The V call is TRBV30, the J call TRBJ2-5, with 7 bases aligning to TRBD2. V trimming: 3 bases; J trimming: 5 bases; junction bases outside the gene matches: 6. This CDR3 comprises 13 residues. The germline gives CDR1 GTSNPN, CDR2 SVGIG (reference sequence). The DNA for the CDR3 is TGTGCCTGGAGCGTCGGGGGGTTGGAGACCCAGTACTTC. This encodes CAWSVGGLETQYF.

The chain recombines TRBV30 with TRBJ1-6; D unclear. Germline V CDR1 and CDR2: GTSNPN, SVGIG (reference sequence). The CDR3 is 16 amino acids. Trimming took off 5 bases at V and 0 bases at J, with 14 bases between the two ends. The CDR3 DNA is TGTGCCTGGGTGTCTTCTTCGAGCTCCTATAATTCACCCCTCCACTTT. Amino acids: CAWVSSSSSYNSPLHF. The full variable domain, its missing parts supplied by reference TRBV30 and TRBJ1-6, is SQTIHQWPATLVQPVGSPLSLECTVEGTSNPNLYWYRQAAGRGLQLLFYSVGIGQISSEVPQNLSASRPQDRQFILSSKKLLLSDSGFYLCAWVSSSSSYNSPLHFGNGTRLTVT.